The entry below gives a single T cell receptor (beta chain) sequence along with its context. This clonotype was counted many times. Its target antigen remains unknown. It has no much larger one-base neighbor in the sample; base qualities were not kept. TCR beta CDR3 regions were amplified from RNA transcripts. The TCR CDR3 was subjected to a first round of RT-PCR using the HTBI primer set and the Qiagen OneStep RT-PCR kit. A second multiplex PCR round built the libraries, followed by size selection and purification. Sequencing of the libraries was done on an Illumina HiSeq2000 using paired-end 100 bp reads. The paper's data handling went like this. Raw data were processed with SOAPnuke, discarding reads with adapters, uncalled bases, mean Phred below 15, or no exact constant-primer or identifier match. High-quality paired reads were merged using COPE v1.2.5, and each unique nucleotide sequence was defined as a clonotype. MiTCR v1.1 was used to align clonotypes to the IMGT TRBV, TRBD and TRBJ reference segments. The analysis included only V-J combinations with a frequency above 0.0001, which together covered 99.2% of the repertoires. A TCS score was defined as the ratio between F50 (clonal expansion) and ExV (chaos), using BLOSUM62-based TCRdist between CDR3 peptides within each V-J. Welch's t-statistics and random forest reduced roughly 540 V-J features to 13, which were used in a naive Bayes classifier (R e1071). TCRdb applied fastp at Q25 and MiXCR to the public reads, then kept only in-frame beta chains. Records with the same CDR3 protein are collapsed into one entry carrying the most frequent genes and DNA. These V and J calls are TCRdb output, not the study's own analysis. This sample gives about 350,000 distinct CDR3 sequences in total; roughly 20% of them show up just once. Of the sample, 15% falls within the top ten clones.

In the ophthalmopathy patients, disease was moderately to severely active, with a Clinical Activity Score of 3 or more, a NOSPECS grade of 4 or more, and a duration of less than 3 months. Patients with uncontrolled infections, other autoimmune diseases, pregnancy or lactation were excluded. Diagnoses relied on clinical symptoms, serum thyroxine and TRAb, thyroid ultrasound and orbital computed tomography. Ficoll-Paque density gradient centrifugation was used to isolate PBMCs from 9.5 to 10 ml of fresh peripheral blood. Total RNA was extracted using Trizol reagent, and RNA quality was assessed on an Agilent 2100 Bioanalyzer. These data originate in a study of T cells in Graves' hyperthyroidism and ophthalmopathy (dated by TCRdb to between 2018 and 2021). About the full investigation: Peripheral blood samples were taken at initial diagnosis, before any treatment was given. To identify distinguishing TCR V-J signatures, a discovery cohort of 95 to 100 patients was used, comprising 43 with Graves' ophthalmopathy and approximately 57 with stable Graves' hyperthyroidism. An independent validation cohort of around 19 hyperthyroidism patients and about 15 patients who later progressed to ophthalmopathy tested prospective prediction of ophthalmopathy. The roughly 94 discovery patients were randomly divided into training and test sets at a 7:3 ratio. In several Graves' hyperthyroidism patients, the study also compared T-cell repertoires from thyroid tissue with T-cell repertoires from blood. After blood sampling, hyperthyroidism patients were treated with methimazole at a starting dose of 30 mg daily, and ophthalmopathy patients were treated with high-dose intravenous methylprednisolone. The paper describes TCR Vbeta CDR3 sequencing of 120 to 150 peripheral blood samples, made up of about 41 ophthalmopathy patients, 70 to 75 hyperthyroidism patients and roughly 17 progressor patients.

The germline V gene supplies CDR1 MNHEY and CDR2 SVGEGT. The CDR3 sequence holds 13 residues, the cysteine and phenylalanine included. Here the CDR3 DNA is all that survives: 39 bases in frame from base 1. A distance of 9 bases separates the germline ends of V and J, which lose 2 bases and 4 bases respectively. Beyond this particular receptor, the publication reports: In cross-validation, a model built on a 13 V-J signature told ophthalmopathy apart from stable hyperthyroidism with 85% to 90% sensitivity and roughly 81% specificity, and in testing the same model reached 80%/75%. No statistical method was used to fix the sample size in advance, and group allocation was not hidden from the investigators. During validation, the model predicted progression to ophthalmopathy a median of about 6.5 months ahead of onset, with around 71% sensitivity and about 75% specificity. Most expanded thyroid clonotypes (frequency above 0.001) were also detected in blood, a finding suggesting that blood repertoires may reflect thyroid immune responses.

Rearrangement joined TRBV6-2 or TRBV6-3 to TRBJ2-7, with the identity of the D gene unclear. The sample taken for sequencing was blood. The sequence came from a woman between 40 and 55 years old with Graves' ophthalmopathy. The nucleotide sequence reads TGTGCCAGCAGTTACCCCGCCAGGTACGAGCAGTACTTC. Its translation reads: CASSYPARYEQYF.